A single sample gave rise to the 28 T cell receptor beta chains below, sequenced in a study of blood T cell repertoires in COVID-19. The data were produced by immunoSEQ multiplex PCR, yet TCRdb's version contains in-frame clones alone and is incomplete. Of 200,000 or so clones in the sample, about nine tenths were seen once. Sequencing was performed on peripheral blood. The receptors originated from a man older than 75 with acute or convalescent COVID-19.

This clone appeared a few times. This chain connects TRBV24-1 to TRBJ2-2; D is possibly TRBD1 (6 bases). This CDR3 spans 14 amino acids. V shed 5 bases and J shed 3 bases, with 9 bases lying between them. Germline V gene data show CDR1 as KGHDR and CDR2 as SFDVKD. CDR3 nucleotides: TGTGCCACCAGTGCCCACAGGGACACCGGGGAGCTGTTTTTT. Translated, it gives CATSAHRDTGELFF.

The chain joins TRBV7-6 to TRBJ2-3; 11 bases line up with TRBD2. Germline V gene sequence: CDR1 SGHVS, CDR2 FNYEAQ. The ends lost 0 bases at V and 7 bases at J; junction bases unmatched: 12. This CDR3 comprises 18 residues. CDR3 sequence: CASSLARMTSGKRNTQYF. CDR3 in DNA: TGTGCCAGCAGCTTAGCCCGTATGACTAGCGGGAAGAGGAATACGCAGTATTTT.

Only a few counts were recorded for this clone. The J gene is TRBJ2-1, the V gene TRBV5-1, with no clear D. Trimming took off 0 bases at V and 5 bases at J, with 9 bases between the two ends. CDR3 size: 14 residues. Germline assignment: CDR1 SGHRS and CDR2 YFSETQ. The CDR3 protein is CASSLVGFNNEQFF. CDR3 bases: TGCGCCAGCAGCTTGGTCGGTTTTAACAATGAGCAGTTCTTC. Together with reference TRBV5-1 and TRBJ2-1, the CDR3 gives the full variable domain: KAGVTQTPRYLIKTRGQQVTLSCSPISGHRSVSWYQQTPGQGLQFLFEYFSETQRNKGNFPGRFSGRQFSNSRSEMNVSTLELGDSALYLCASSLVGFNNEQFFGPGTRLTVL.

The rearrangement joins TRBV12-3 or TRBV12-4 to TRBJ1-6, with D unresolved. With 6 bases removed from V and 9 bases from J, the gap between germline ends came to 12 bases. The CDR3 length is 13 residues. CDR3 amino acids: CASSPTQTSPLHF. CDR3 bases: TGTGCCAGCAGCCCGACACAGACTTCACCCCTCCACTTT.

This clone was found a few times. The rearrangement links TRBV10-2 to TRBJ2-1; weak D call: TRBD2 (6 bases). V lost 7 bases and J lost 10, with 14 bases in between. In germline, CDR1 is WSHSY, CDR2 SAAADI. This CDR3 has 12 residues. CDR3 residues: CASTRDSSEQFF. CDR3 DNA: TGCGCCAGCACTCGGGACTCCTCAGAGCAGTTCTTC.

The chain couples TRBV7-9 to TRBJ2-3; possibly TRBD1 for D (5 bases). CDR1 is SEHNR, CDR2 FQNEAQ, per germline (reference sequence). CDR3 size: 12 residues. V shed 5 bases and J shed 10 bases, with 13 bases lying between them. The CDR3 coding sequence is TGTGCCAGCAGCCCCAGCGAGACAGCGCAGTATTTT. The encoded protein is CASSPSETAQYF. Looking up the rest from reference TRBV7-9 and TRBJ2-3 gives the full variable domain: DTGVSQNPRHKITKRGQNVTFRCDPISEHNRLYWYRQTLGQGPEFLTYFQNEAQLEKSRLLSDRFSAERPKGSFSTLEIQRTEQGDSAMYLCASSPSETAQYFGPGTRLTVL.

The J gene is TRBJ1-6, the V gene TRBV7-2; D is ambiguous. V was shortened by 2 bases and J by 9 bases, with 11 bases between the two germline ends. There are 14 residues in the CDR3. CDR1 SGHTA and CDR2 FQGNSA come from the germline V gene. The CDR3 loop reads CASSLSESSSPLHF. CDR3 nucleotides: TGTGCCAGCAGCTTATCAGAATCAAGTTCACCCCTCCACTTT.

J is TRBJ2-5 and V is TRBV5-1, with 10 positions matching TRBD1. Germline V gene sequence: CDR1 SGHRS, CDR2 YFSETQ. V was pared by 4 bases and J by 5 bases, with 5 bases of the junction left unmatched. The CDR3 is made up of 14 amino acids. CDR3 in amino acids: CASSLTGGVETQYF. The CDR3 coding sequence is TGCGCCAGCAGCCTGACAGGGGGCGTGGAGACCCAGTACTTC.

The rearrangement uses TRBV18 and TRBJ1-2; no definite D call. V was pared by 0 bases and J by 4 bases, with 12 bases between. CDR1 and CDR2 (germline): KGHSH, LQKENI. The CDR3 has 15 amino acids. The DNA for the CDR3 is TGTGCCAGCTCACCACCGGTAGTCAGCGTCTATGGCTACACCTTC. It specifies CASSPPVVSVYGYTF.

The chain links TRBV29-1 to TRBJ1-1; D ambiguous. The CDR3 is made up of 12 amino acids. V was shortened by 7 bases and J by 2 bases, with 11 bases between the two germline ends. In germline, CDR1 is SQVTM, CDR2 ANQGSEA. The CDR3 sequence: CSGRHLNTEAFF. CDR3 coding DNA: TGCAGCGGCAGACACCTTAACACTGAAGCTTTCTTT. Full variable domain (remainder filled in from reference TRBV29-1 and TRBJ1-1): SAVISQKPSRDICQRGTSLTIQCQVDSQVTMMFWYRQQPGQSLTLIATANQGSEATYESGFVIDKFPISRPNLTFSTLTVSNMSPEDSSIYLCSGRHLNTEAFFGQGTRLTVV.

This clone has only one observation. The V gene is TRBV29-1, the J gene TRBJ2-7; possible D gene TRBD1, 6 bases. Trimming left V 5 bases short and J 4 bases short, with 9 bases between. The length of the CDR3 is 11 residues. The V gene's germline CDR1 is SQVTM and CDR2 ANQGSEA. The CDR3 reads CSVSQGYEQYF. CDR3 in DNA: TGCAGCGTTTCACAGGGTTACGAGCAGTACTTC.

The rearrangement links TRBV27 to TRBJ1-1; unclear D gene. V lost 0 bases to trimming and J lost 1 base, with 6 bases between them. CDR3 length equals 14 residues. Germline V gene sequence: CDR1 MNHEY, CDR2 SMNVEV (reference sequence). CDR3 DNA: TGTGCCAGCAGTTTATCAGGCGGGAACACTGAAGCTTTCTTT. This encodes CASSLSGGNTEAFF.

The V and J genes are TRBV6-5 and TRBJ2-7, with 8 bases lining up with TRBD1. J lost 0 bases, V lost 8 bases, and 9 bases had no gene match. Germline loops: CDR1 MNHEY, CDR2 SVGAGI. The CDR3 runs to 15 residues. CDR3 in amino acids: CASGQTGGISYEQYV. The CDR3 bases are TGTGCCAGCGGACAAACAGGGGGTATCTCCTACGAGCAGTACGTC.

The chain uses TRBV7-6 and TRBJ1-1; 7 nucleotides match TRBD1. This CDR3 comprises 13 residues. V shed 5 bases, J shed 1 base, and the junction held 1 base outside the gene matches. The V gene's germline CDR1 is SGHVS and CDR2 FNYEAQ. CDR3 protein: CASSRQGNTEAFF. CDR3 bases: TGTGCCAGCAGCCGACAGGGGAACACTGAAGCTTTCTTT.

The CDR3 is CAITQGAGTQYF. The CDR3 DNA reads as TGTGCCATCACTCAGGGGGCGGGTACGCAGTATTTT. The rearrangement joins TRBV10-3 to TRBJ2-3, with 8 bases identical to TRBD1. This CDR3 comprises 12 residues. The V and J ends lost 7 bases and 8 bases, in that order; junction bases with no gene match: 5. Germline lookup yields CDR1 ENHRY and CDR2 SYGVKD.

This clone was counted between two and nine times. The chain carries TRBV5-6 and TRBJ2-7; D may be TRBD1 (6 bases). Germline assignment: CDR1 SGHDT and CDR2 YYEEEE. V lost 4 bases and J lost 7, with 21 bases in between. The CDR3 spans 15 residues. The CDR3 reads CASSLYREPYVEQYV. DNA for the CDR3: TGTGCCAGCAGCCTATACAGGGAACCCTACGTGGAGCAGTACGTC.

This rearrangement joins TRBV27 to TRBJ2-7; tentative D call: TRBD2 (6 bases). The germline V and J ends were trimmed by 0 bases and 2 bases, with 11 bases remaining between them. The germline gives CDR1 MNHEY, CDR2 SMNVEV (reference sequence). CDR3 length equals 15 residues. The CDR3: CASSLSPGEPYEQYF. The CDR3, as DNA: TGTGCCAGCAGTTTATCCCCGGGAGAACCCTACGAGCAGTACTTC.

This chain uses TRBV5-1 with TRBJ2-5, with 9 positions matching TRBD1. J lost 4 bases, V lost 0 bases, and 7 bases had no gene match. The CDR3 totals 16 residues. Per the germline V gene, CDR1 is SGHRS and CDR2 is YFSETQ. The CDR3 coding sequence is TGCGCCAGCAGCTTGGGCCAGTACAGGGGGCTAGAGACCCAGTACTTC. Amino acids: CASSLGQYRGLETQYF.

This clone was counted once. This rearrangement joins TRBV21-1 to TRBJ1-5. TRBV21-1 is annotated as a pseudogene. CDR3 size: 17 residues. CDR3 sequence reads: CASSRIGTPLSNQPQHF. The CDR3, as DNA: TGTGCCAGCAGCAGAATAGGGACTCCCCTTAGCAATCAGCCCCAGCATTTT.

On this clone: The same CDR3 can be traced to other DNA sequences in this sample. The J gene is TRBJ2-1, the V gene TRBV7-9, with 8 bases aligning to TRBD2. Germline loops: CDR1 SEHNR, CDR2 FQNEAQ (reference sequence). The CDR3 totals 14 residues. The junction had 1 base not matched to a gene; V was cut back by 1 base and J by 5 bases. DNA for the CDR3: TGTGCCAGCAGCTTAGGACTAGCGAACAATGAGCAGTTCTTC. Its translation is CASSLGLANNEQFF. Drawing the rest from reference TRBV7-9 and TRBJ2-1, the complete variable domain is DTGVSQNPRHKITKRGQNVTFRCDPISEHNRLYWYRQTLGQGPEFLTYFQNEAQLEKSRLLSDRFSAERPKGSFSTLEIQRTEQGDSAMYLCASSLGLANNEQFFGPGTRLTVL.

The chain recombines TRBV30 with TRBJ1-1; 7 nucleotides match TRBD1. CDR1 is GTSNPN, CDR2 SVGIG, per germline (reference sequence). The CDR3 spans 14 residues. Unmatched junction bases numbered 10, after V lost 2 bases and J lost 7 bases. The CDR3 nucleotides are TGTGCCTGGAGTTCGCCGGGACAGCCTATTGAAGCTTTCTTT. Encoded protein: CAWSSPGQPIEAFF.

The gene calls are TRBV27 and TRBJ2-1; D possibly corresponds to TRBD2 (6 bases). Trimming cost V 3 bases and J 7 bases, with 13 bases left between them. Germline V gene lookup returns CDR1 MNHEY and CDR2 SMNVEV (reference sequence). This CDR3 has 14 amino acids. This CDR3 reads CASSFRESVNEQFF. The CDR3 DNA sequence: TGTGCCAGCAGTTTTCGGGAGTCTGTGAATGAGCAGTTCTTC.

This chain uses TRBV11-2 with TRBJ1-4, with 9 bases aligning to TRBD1. The CDR3 runs 16 residues. Germline CDR1 is SGHAT and CDR2 is FQNNGV. The V and J ends lost 3 bases and 2 bases, in that order; junction bases with no gene match: 4. CDR3: CASSLGTGWTNEKLFF. DNA of the CDR3: TGTGCCAGCAGCTTGGGGACAGGGTGGACTAATGAAAAACTGTTTTTT.

The V call is TRBV7-2, the J call TRBJ2-3, with 8 bases fitting TRBD1. The CDR3 has 15 residues. V lost 2 bases and J lost 2; bases outside the gene matches: 3. Germline V gene lookup returns CDR1 SGHTA and CDR2 FQGNSA. The CDR3: CASSLRDRHTDTQYF. DNA of the CDR3: TGTGCCAGCAGCTTAAGGGACAGGCACACAGATACGCAGTATTTT.

The chain links TRBV25-1 to TRBJ1-2, with 7 bases lining up with TRBD1. The CDR3 runs 14 residues. Germline lookup yields CDR1 MGHDK and CDR2 SYGVNS. Trimming removed 2 bases from V and 7 bases from J; junction bases left unmatched: 7. CDR3 coding DNA: TGTGCCAGCAGTGAAAATCTCCGGGACAGTGGCTACACCTTC. It is translated as CASSENLRDSGYTF.

J is TRBJ1-5 and V is TRBV3-1 (or the pseudogene TRBV3-2); weak D call: TRBD1 (5 bases). Per the germline V gene, CDR1 is LGHDT and CDR2 is YNNKEL (reference sequence). The V end was cut by 1 base, the J end by 3 bases, with 7 bases between. The CDR3 is made up of 14 amino acids. As DNA, the CDR3 is TGTGCCAGCAGCCAAGGGACACACAATCAGCCCCAGCATTTT. Amino acid sequence: CASSQGTHNQPQHF.

This clone was detected a few times. The chain couples TRBV5-1 to TRBJ1-2; D is possibly TRBD1 (5 bases). The CDR3 is 14 residues long. Per the germline V gene, CDR1 is SGHRS and CDR2 is YFSETQ. Trimming pared 0 bases from V and 4 bases from J, leaving 10 bases between. The CDR3 loop is CASSLVTQGYGYTF. The CDR3 DNA sequence: TGCGCCAGCAGCTTGGTCACTCAGGGCTATGGCTACACCTTC.

The V gene is TRBV15, the J gene TRBJ2-7; 9 bases align to TRBD1. The CDR3 consists of 16 residues. Germline V CDR1 and CDR2: LNHNV, YYDKDF (reference sequence). The junction had 12 bases not matched to a gene; V was cut back by 8 bases and J by 1 base. In nucleotides, the CDR3 is TGTGCCACCTCGGACAGGGGCGGGCTTTTTTCCTACGAGCAGTACTTC. Amino acid sequence: CATSDRGGLFSYEQYF.